The clone carrying this T cell receptor (beta chain) has a handful of counts. As yet, its antigen is unknown. Treatment meaning: roughly 10-day PBMC culture with coronavirus spike peptide pools or control peptides (ViraFEST assay). ViraFEST used peptide pools to expand antigen-specific T cells, then sequenced TCRs. Per-well cultures of millions of PBMCs received about 10 IU/ml IL-2 and around 10 ug/ml peptide pools. Germline V CDR1 and CDR2: SGHRS, YFSETQ. This CDR3 is 15 amino acids long. The J segment lost 1 base and the V segment lost 4 bases, leaving 6 bases of the junction unmatched. The sample originates from a study of vaccination and CD4 T cells after COVID-19. Oncomine TCR Beta short-read sequencing was applied to DNA from cultured CD4+ T cells. TCRdb processed the PCR reads anew with MiXCR; each CDR3 protein has one entry. The table includes 14,000 or so distinct CDR3 sequences, under 25% detected once.

The receptor comes from a human donor with COVID-19. What was sequenced was cultured CD4+ T cells from blood. J is TRBJ2-7 and V is TRBV5-1; 9 nucleotides agree with TRBD1. This chain's CDR3 is CASSPKDRGSYEQYF. The CDR3 DNA reads as TGCGCCAGCAGCCCAAAGGACAGGGGATCCTACGAGCAGTACTTC.